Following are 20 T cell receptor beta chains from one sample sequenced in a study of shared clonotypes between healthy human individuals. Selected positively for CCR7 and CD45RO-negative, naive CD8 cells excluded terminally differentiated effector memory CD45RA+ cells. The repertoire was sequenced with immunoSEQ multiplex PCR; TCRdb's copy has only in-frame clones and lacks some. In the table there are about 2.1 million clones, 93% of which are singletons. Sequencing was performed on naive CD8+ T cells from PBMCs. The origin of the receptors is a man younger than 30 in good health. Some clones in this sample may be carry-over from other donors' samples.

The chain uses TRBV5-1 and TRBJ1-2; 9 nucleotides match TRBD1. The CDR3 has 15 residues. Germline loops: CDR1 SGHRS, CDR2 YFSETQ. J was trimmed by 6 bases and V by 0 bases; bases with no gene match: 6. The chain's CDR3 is CASSLDPTGGDGYTF. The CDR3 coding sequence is TGCGCCAGCAGCTTGGACCCGACAGGGGGAGATGGCTACACCTTC. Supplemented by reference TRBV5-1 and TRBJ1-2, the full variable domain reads KAGVTQTPRYLIKTRGQQVTLSCSPISGHRSVSWYQQTPGQGLQFLFEYFSETQRNKGNFPGRFSGRQFSNSRSEMNVSTLELGDSALYLCASSLDPTGGDGYTFGSGTRLTVV.

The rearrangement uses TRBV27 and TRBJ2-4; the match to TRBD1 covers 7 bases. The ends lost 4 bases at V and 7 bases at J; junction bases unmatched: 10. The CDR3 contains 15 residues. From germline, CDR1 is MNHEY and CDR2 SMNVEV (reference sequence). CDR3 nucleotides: TGTGCCAGCAGTTCGAGACAGGGAGTCCTCAACATTCAGTACTTC. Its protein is CASSSRQGVLNIQYF.

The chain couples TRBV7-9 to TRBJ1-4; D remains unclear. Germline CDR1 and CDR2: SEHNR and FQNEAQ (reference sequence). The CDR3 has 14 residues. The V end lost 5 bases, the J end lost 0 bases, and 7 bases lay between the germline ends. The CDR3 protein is CASSPTSTNEKLFF. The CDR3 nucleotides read TGTGCCAGCAGCCCTACGTCAACTAATGAAAAACTGTTTTTT. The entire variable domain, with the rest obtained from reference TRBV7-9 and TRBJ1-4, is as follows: DTGVSQNPRHKITKRGQNVTFRCDPISEHNRLYWYRQTLGQGPEFLTYFQNEAQLEKSRLLSDRFSAERPKGSFSTLEIQRTEQGDSAMYLCASSPTSTNEKLFFGSGTQLSVL.

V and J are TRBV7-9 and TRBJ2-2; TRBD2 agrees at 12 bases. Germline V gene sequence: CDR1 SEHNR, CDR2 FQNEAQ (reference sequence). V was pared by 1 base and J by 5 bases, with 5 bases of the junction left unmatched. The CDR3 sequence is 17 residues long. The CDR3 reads CASSLGLAGALTGELFF. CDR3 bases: TGTGCCAGCAGCTTAGGACTAGCGGGAGCTCTGACCGGGGAGCTGTTTTTT.

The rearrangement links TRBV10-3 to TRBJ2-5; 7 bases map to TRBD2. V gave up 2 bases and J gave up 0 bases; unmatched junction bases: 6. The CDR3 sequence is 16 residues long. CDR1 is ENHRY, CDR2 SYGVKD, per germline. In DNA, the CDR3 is TGTGCCATCAGTGAGGGCGGGAGTGGGGACCAAGAGACCCAGTACTTC. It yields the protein CAISEGGSGDQETQYF.

CDR3 loop: CASSLPAGHYGYTF. The CDR3 coding sequence is TGTGCCAGCAGCTTGCCGGCAGGCCACTATGGCTACACCTTC. The J gene is TRBJ1-2, the V gene TRBV5-5, with D hard to call. Germline CDR1 is SGHKS and CDR2 is YYEKEE (reference sequence). This CDR3 contains 14 residues. The ends were cut back, 1 base at V and 3 bases at J, with 10 bases in the middle.

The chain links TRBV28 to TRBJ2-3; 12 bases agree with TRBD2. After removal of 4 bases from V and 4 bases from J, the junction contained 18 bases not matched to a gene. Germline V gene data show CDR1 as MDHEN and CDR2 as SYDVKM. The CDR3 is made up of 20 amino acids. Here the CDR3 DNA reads TGTGCCAGCAGTTCGGGACTAGCGGGTTGGGGCAGGGGGATAGCAGATACGCAGTATTTT. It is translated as CASSSGLAGWGRGIADTQYF.

The CDR3 DNA follows: TGTGCCAGCAGCTTTGAACGGGGCGATGGCTACACCTTC. This gives the protein CASSFERGDGYTF. The chain employs TRBV11-2 and TRBJ1-2, with TRBD1 as a possible D gene (5 bases). The CDR3 covers 13 residues. The V end lost 3 bases, the J end lost 6 bases, and 11 bases lay between the germline ends. Germline loops: CDR1 SGHAT, CDR2 FQNNGV.

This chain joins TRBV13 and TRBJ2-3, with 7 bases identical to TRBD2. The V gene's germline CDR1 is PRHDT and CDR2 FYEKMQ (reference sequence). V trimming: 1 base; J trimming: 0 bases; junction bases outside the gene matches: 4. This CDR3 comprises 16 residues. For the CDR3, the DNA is TGTGCCAGCAGCTTAGAGGGGCGGGAGAGCACAGATACGCAGTATTTT. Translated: CASSLEGRESTDTQYF.

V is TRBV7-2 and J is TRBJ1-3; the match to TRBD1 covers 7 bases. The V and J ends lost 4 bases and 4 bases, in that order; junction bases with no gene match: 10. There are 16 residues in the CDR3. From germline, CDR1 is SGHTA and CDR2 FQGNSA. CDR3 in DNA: TGTGCCAGCAGCTCCACGAGGGACAGAGTCGGAAACACCATATATTTT. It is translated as CASSSTRDRVGNTIYF.

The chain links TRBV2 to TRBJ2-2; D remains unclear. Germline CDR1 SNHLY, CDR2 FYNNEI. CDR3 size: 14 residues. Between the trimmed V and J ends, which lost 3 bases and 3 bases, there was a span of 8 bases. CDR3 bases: TGTGCCAGCAGTGAGGGAACTTACACCGGGGAGCTGTTTTTT. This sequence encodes CASSEGTYTGELFF.

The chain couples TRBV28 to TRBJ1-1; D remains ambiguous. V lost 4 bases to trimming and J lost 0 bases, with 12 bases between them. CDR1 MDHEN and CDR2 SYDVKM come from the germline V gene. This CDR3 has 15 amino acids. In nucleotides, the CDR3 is TGTGCCAGCAGTTCCATAGGACGGATGAACACTGAAGCTTTCTTT. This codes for CASSSIGRMNTEAFF.

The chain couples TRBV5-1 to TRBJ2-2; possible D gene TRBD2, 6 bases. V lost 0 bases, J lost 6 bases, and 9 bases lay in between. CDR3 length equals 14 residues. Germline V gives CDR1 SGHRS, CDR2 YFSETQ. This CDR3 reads CASSLVWGAGELFF. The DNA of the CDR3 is TGCGCCAGCAGCTTGGTATGGGGGGCCGGGGAGCTGTTTTTT.

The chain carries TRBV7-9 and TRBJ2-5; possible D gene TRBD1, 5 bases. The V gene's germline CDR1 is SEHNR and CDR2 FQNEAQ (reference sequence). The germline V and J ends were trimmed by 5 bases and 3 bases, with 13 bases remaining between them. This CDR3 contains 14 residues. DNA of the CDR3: TGTGCCAGCAGCCCCAAGGGGTTTGAAGAGACCCAGTACTTC. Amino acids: CASSPKGFEETQYF.

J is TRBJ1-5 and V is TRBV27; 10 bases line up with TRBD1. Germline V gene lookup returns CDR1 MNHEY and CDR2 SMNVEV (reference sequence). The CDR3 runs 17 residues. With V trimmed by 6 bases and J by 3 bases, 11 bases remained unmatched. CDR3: CASSQSDRGRPNQPQHF. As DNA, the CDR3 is TGTGCCAGCAGCCAGAGTGACAGGGGGCGACCCAATCAGCCCCAGCATTTT.

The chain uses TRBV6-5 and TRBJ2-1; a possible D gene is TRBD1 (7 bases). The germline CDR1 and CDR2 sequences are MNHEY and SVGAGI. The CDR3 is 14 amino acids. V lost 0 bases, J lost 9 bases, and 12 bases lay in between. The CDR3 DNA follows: TGTGCCAGCAGTTACTCCGCAGGGGGGACTGAGCAGTTCTTC. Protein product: CASSYSAGGTEQFF.

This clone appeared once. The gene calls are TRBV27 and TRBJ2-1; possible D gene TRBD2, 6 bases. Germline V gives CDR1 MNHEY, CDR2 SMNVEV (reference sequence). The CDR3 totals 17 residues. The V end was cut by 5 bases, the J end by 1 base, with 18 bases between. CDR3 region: CASSPWGSGYSYNEQFF. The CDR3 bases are TGTGCCAGCAGTCCCTGGGGTAGCGGATATTCCTACAATGAGCAGTTCTTC.

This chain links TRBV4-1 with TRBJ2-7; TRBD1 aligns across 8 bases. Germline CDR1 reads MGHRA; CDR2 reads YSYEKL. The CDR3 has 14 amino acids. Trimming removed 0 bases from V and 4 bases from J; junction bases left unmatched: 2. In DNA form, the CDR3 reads TGCGCCAGCAGCCAAGACAGGGGGCGGTACGAGCAGTACTTC. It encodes CASSQDRGRYEQYF.

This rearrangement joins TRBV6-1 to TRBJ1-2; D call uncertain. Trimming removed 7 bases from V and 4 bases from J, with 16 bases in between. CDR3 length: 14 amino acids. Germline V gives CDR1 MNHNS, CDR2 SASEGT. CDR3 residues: CASTPFGGRYGYTF. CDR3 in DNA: TGTGCCAGCACCCCTTTTGGAGGCCGCTATGGCTACACCTTC.

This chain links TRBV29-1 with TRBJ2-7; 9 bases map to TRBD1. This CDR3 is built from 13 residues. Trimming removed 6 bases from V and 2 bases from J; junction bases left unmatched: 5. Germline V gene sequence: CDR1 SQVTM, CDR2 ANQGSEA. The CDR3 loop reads CSVGTGITYEQYF. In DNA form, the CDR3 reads TGCAGCGTGGGGACAGGGATAACCTACGAGCAGTACTTC.